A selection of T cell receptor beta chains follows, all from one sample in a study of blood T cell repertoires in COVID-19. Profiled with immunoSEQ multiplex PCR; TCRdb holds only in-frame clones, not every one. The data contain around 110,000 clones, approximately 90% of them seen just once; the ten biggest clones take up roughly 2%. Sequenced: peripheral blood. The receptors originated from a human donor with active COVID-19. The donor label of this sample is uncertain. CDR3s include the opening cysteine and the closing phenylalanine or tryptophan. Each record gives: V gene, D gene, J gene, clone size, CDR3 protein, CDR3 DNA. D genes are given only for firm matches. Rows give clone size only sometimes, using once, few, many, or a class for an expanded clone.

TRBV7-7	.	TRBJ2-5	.	CASSLAAGAETQYF	TGTGCTAGCAGCCTGGCCGCGGGGGCAGAGACCCAGTACTTC
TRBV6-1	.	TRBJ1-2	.	CASSETGDYGYTF	TGTGCCAGCAGTGAAACGGGGGACTATGGCTACACCTTC
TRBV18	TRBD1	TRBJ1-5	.	CASSPRGQTHQPQHF	TGTGCCAGCTCACCACGGGGACAGACCCATCAGCCCCAGCATTTT
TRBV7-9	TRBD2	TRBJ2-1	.	CASSHRRGGRYNEQFF	TGTGCCAGCAGCCATAGGCGGGGGGGCAGGTACAATGAGCAGTTCTTC
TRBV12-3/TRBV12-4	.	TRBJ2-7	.	CASSLKQSYEQYF	TGTGCCAGCAGTTTAAAACAGTCCTACGAGCAGTACTTC
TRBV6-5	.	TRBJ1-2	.	CASSPSTVLRYGYTF	TGTGCCAGCAGCCCCTCCACGGTACTTCGCTATGGCTACACCTTC
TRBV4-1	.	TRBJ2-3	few	CASSRGGRTADTQYF	TGCGCCAGCAGCCGCGGAGGGAGGACGGCCGATACGCAGTATTTT
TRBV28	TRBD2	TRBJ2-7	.	CASRIAGSGYEQYF	TGTGCCAGCAGAATAGCGGGGTCGGGCTACGAGCAGTACTTC
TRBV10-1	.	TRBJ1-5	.	CASTAQDRVNSNQPQHF	TGCGCCAGCACGGCACAGGATAGAGTAAATAGCAATCAGCCCCAGCATTTT
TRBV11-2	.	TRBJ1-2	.	CASSSVTGKVAHGYTF	TGTGCCAGCAGCTCCGTCACAGGGAAGGTTGCTCATGGCTACACCTTC
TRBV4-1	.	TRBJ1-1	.	CASSQGQMNTEAFF	TGCGCCAGCAGCCAAGGGCAGATGAACACTGAAGCTTTCTTT
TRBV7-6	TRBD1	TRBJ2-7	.	CASSLGWDRAYEQYF	TGTGCCAGCAGCTTAGGTTGGGACAGGGCCTACGAGCAGTACTTC
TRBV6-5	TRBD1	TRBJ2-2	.	CASRSQGQVTGELFF	TGTGCCAGCAGGAGTCAGGGACAGGTCACCGGGGAGCTGTTTTTT
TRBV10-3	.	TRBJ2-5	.	CAIKGVARETQYF	TGTGCCATCAAGGGAGTCGCCCGGGAGACCCAGTACTTC
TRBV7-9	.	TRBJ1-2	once	CASTLRGANYGYTF	TGTGCCAGCACCCTGCGGGGGGCGAACTATGGCTACACCTTC
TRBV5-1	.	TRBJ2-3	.	CASSLGSSTDTQYF	TGCGCCAGCTCCCTAGGTTCTAGCACAGATACGCAGTATTTT
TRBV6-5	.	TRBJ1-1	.	CASSYSVNSEAFF	TGTGCCAGCAGTTACTCGGTAAACTCTGAAGCTTTCTTT
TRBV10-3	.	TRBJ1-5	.	CAISGWGRKGRGGNQPQHF	TGTGCCATCAGTGGTTGGGGCCGGAAAGGGAGGGGTGGCAATCAGCCCCAGCATTTT
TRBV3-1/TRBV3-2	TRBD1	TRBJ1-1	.	CASSPPRDSKFLEYVREAFF	TGTGCCAGCAGCCCTCCTCGGGACAGCAAGTTTCTTGAATACGTCCGCGAAGCTTTCTTT
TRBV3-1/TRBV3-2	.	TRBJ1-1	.	CASSQGPEMNTEAFF	TGTGCCAGCAGCCAAGGACCGGAGATGAACACTGAAGCTTTCTTT
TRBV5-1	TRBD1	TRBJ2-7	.	CASSFGTGGSYEQYF	TGCGCCAGCAGCTTCGGGACAGGGGGCTCCTACGAGCAGTACTTC
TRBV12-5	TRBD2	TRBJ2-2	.	CASGLQLAGTTGELFF	TGTGCTAGTGGTTTGCAACTAGCGGGGACCACCGGGGAGCTGTTTTTT
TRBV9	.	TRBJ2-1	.	CASSVSRGVFNEQFF	TGTGCCAGCAGCGTTAGCAGGGGGGTGTTCAATGAGCAGTTCTTC
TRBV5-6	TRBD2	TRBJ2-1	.	CASSLAPGLAFNEQFF	TGTGCCAGCAGCTTGGCACCGGGACTAGCTTTCAATGAGCAGTTCTTC
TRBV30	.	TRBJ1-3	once	CACHLPPLSGNTIYF	TGTGCCTGCCACTTACCCCCACTCTCTGGAAACACCATATATTTT
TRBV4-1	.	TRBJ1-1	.	CASSQDRETGIAEAFF	TGCGCCAGCAGCCAAGATCGAGAAACAGGGATCGCTGAAGCTTTCTTT
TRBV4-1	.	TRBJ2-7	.	CASSQEPSGEQYF	TGCGCCAGCAGCCAAGAGCCCAGTGGCGAGCAGTACTTC
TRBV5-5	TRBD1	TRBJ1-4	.	CASSSRQGRSEKLFF	TGTGCCAGCAGCTCTCGACAGGGAAGAAGTGAAAAACTGTTTTTT
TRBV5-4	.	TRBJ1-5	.	CASSLDRGLGNQPQHF	TGTGCCAGCAGCTTGGATCGAGGCTTGGGCAATCAGCCCCAGCATTTT
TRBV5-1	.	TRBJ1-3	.	CASSSTTHGNTIYF	TGCGCCAGCAGTTCAACTACCCACGGAAACACCATATATTTT
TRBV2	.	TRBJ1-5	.	CASRGPGGSNQPQHF	TGTGCCAGCAGGGGACCGGGAGGGAGCAATCAGCCCCAGCATTTT
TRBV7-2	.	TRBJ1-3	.	CATGRDYSGNTIYF	TGTGCCACAGGGCGGGATTACTCTGGAAACACCATATATTTT
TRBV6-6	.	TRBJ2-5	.	CASSSGGEVETQYF	TGTGCCAGCAGTTCCGGCGGAGAGGTGGAGACCCAGTACTTC
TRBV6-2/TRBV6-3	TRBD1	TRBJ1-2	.	CASSVDRGHGYTF	TGTGCCAGCAGTGTCGACAGGGGGCATGGCTACACCTTC
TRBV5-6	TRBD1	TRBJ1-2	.	CASSWQGAKGYTF	TGTGCCAGCAGCTGGCAGGGGGCGAAAGGCTACACCTTC
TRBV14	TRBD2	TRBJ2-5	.	CASRAKIGTSGAETQYF	TGTGCCAGCAGAGCCAAGATCGGGACTAGCGGGGCGGAGACCCAGTACTTC
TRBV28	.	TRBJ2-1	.	CASRWVGSSYNEQFF	TGTGCCAGCCGGTGGGTCGGGAGCTCCTACAATGAGCAGTTCTTC
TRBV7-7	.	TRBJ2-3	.	CASSFQVGDTQYF	TGTGCCAGCAGCTTCCAGGTCGGAGATACGCAGTATTTT
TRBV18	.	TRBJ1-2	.	CASSFEGGTNYGYTF	TGTGCCAGCTCGTTCGAAGGGGGTACGAACTATGGCTACACCTTC
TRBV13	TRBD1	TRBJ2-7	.	CASSDLTAGTAYEQYF	TGTGCCAGCAGCGATCTCACCGCCGGGACAGCCTACGAGCAGTACTTC
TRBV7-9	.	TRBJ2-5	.	CASSFNDPRAAQYF	TGTGCCAGCAGCTTTAACGATCCCCGTGCGGCCCAGTACTTC
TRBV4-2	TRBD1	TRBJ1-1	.	CASSQDWQGVTEAFF	TGTGCCAGCAGCCAAGATTGGCAGGGGGTCACTGAAGCTTTCTTT
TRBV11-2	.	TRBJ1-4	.	CASSFISTNEKLFF	TGTGCCAGCAGCTTTATTTCAACTAATGAAAAACTGTTTTTT
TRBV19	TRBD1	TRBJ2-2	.	CASRKDRGFDTGELFF	TGTGCCAGTAGGAAGGACAGGGGGTTTGACACCGGGGAGCTGTTTTTT
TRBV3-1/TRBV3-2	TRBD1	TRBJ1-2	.	CASSPRTGVGYGYTF	TGTGCCAGCAGCCCACGGACAGGGGTTGGCTATGGCTACACCTTC
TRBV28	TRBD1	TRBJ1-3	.	CASSWDRVSGNTIYF	TGTGCCAGCAGTTGGGACAGGGTCTCTGGAAACACCATATATTTT
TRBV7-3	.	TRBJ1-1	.	CASSLSPGTTEAFF	TGTGCCAGCAGCTTATCTCCCGGGACAACTGAAGCTTTCTTT
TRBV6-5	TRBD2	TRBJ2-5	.	CASSYTSGGGRETQYF	TGTGCCAGCAGTTACACTAGCGGGGGGGGACGGGAGACCCAGTACTTC
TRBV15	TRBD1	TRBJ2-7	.	CATSRDLPGQGTEQYF	TGTGCCACCAGCAGAGACCTTCCCGGACAGGGAACCGAGCAGTACTTC
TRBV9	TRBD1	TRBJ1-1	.	CASSVQGALYTEAFF	TGTGCCAGCAGCGTACAGGGGGCTTTGTACACTGAAGCTTTCTTT
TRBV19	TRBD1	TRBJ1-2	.	CASTPDRARGYTF	TGTGCCAGTACCCCGGACAGGGCAAGGGGCTACACCTTC
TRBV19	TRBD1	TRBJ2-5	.	CASSTGQYQETQYF	TGTGCCAGTAGTACGGGACAGTACCAAGAGACCCAGTACTTC
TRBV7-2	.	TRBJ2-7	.	CASSLAWGQSIGQYF	TGTGCCAGCAGCTTAGCGTGGGGACAAAGTATAGGGCAGTACTTC
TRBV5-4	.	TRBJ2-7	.	CASSLGSGYLYEQYF	TGTGCCAGCAGCTTGGGGTCGGGTTACCTCTACGAGCAGTACTTC
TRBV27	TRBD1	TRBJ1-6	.	CASSFGGQGNSPLHF	TGTGCCAGCAGTTTTGGGGGACAGGGGAATTCACCCCTCCACTTT
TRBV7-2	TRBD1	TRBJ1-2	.	CASSSDRGPAGYTF	TGTGCCAGCAGCTCCGACAGGGGGCCGGCGGGCTACACCTTC
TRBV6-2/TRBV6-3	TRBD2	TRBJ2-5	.	CASSYSKAALAGGETQYF	TGTGCCAGCAGTTACTCGAAGGCGGCTCTAGCGGGGGGAGAGACCCAGTACTTC